These 17 T cell receptor beta chains were sequenced from one sample in a study of molecular identifiers for immune sequencing clone quantification. In TCRdb, the PCR reads were re-called with MiXCR into one record per CDR3 protein. The data show 63,000 or so distinct CDR3 sequences, around a sixth seen once. Sample: naive CD8+ T cells from blood, with Jurkat cell RNA spiked in. Subset of the sample: FACS-sorted CD8+CD4-CCR7+CD45RA+ naive T cells. The origin of the receptors is a human donor in good health. Some libraries in this study had Jurkat cell RNA spiked in.

This clonotype has ten or more counts. CDR3 coding DNA: TGCGCCAGCAGCGGCGGGGGACAGGGGGACGAATCGGGTAGCACAGATACGCAGTATTTT. It yields the protein CASSGGGQGDESGSTDTQYF. The chain is built from TRBV5-1 and TRBJ2-3; 11 nucleotides line up with TRBD1. CDR3 length equals 20 residues. Germline V gene data show CDR1 as SGHRS and CDR2 as YFSETQ. The J segment lost 0 bases and the V segment lost 4 bases, leaving 16 bases of the junction unmatched.

At least ten counts were recorded for this clonotype. The chain carries TRBV3-1 and TRBJ2-1, with 7 positions matching TRBD1. Trimming cost V 3 bases and J 4 bases; bases outside gene matches: 6. The germline CDR1 and CDR2 sequences are LGHDT and YNNKEL (reference sequence). CDR3 length equals 15 residues. CDR3 DNA: TGTGCCAGCAGCCAGGGACAGAGAATGTACAATGAGCAGTTCTTC. Amino acid sequence: CASSQGQRMYNEQFF.

In regard to this clonotype: A much larger clone lies one base from this, so it may be a read error. The chain employs TRBV20-1 and TRBJ2-4; TRBD2 matches at 12 bases. Germline V lookup: CDR1 DFQATT, CDR2 SNEGSKA (reference sequence). CDR3 size: 16 residues. CDR3 region: CSARGLAGVAENIQYF. CDR3 nucleotide sequence: TGCAGTGCTAGGGGACTAGCGGGTGTAGCCGAAAACATTCAGTACTTC.

This clonotype was counted many times. The chain recombines TRBV19 with TRBJ2-7, with unresolved D. This CDR3 is 15 amino acids long. V was pared by 3 bases and J by 3 bases, with 15 bases between. Germline values: CDR1 LNHDA, CDR2 SQIVND (reference sequence). CDR3 nucleotides: TGTGCCAGTAGTATTGGTTATGGGATCAGCTACGAGCAGTACTTC. Amino acids: CASSIGYGISYEQYF.

This clonotype was observed many times. The J gene is TRBJ2-5, the V gene TRBV11-2; 9 nucleotides align to TRBD2. The length of the CDR3 is 17 residues. Germline V gives CDR1 SGHAT, CDR2 FQNNGV. V was pared by 2 bases and J by 5 bases, with 12 bases of the junction left unmatched. In DNA, the CDR3 is TGTGCCAGCAGCTTAAAGGACCCTAGCGGGATTAGGGAGACCCAGTACTTC. Amino acids: CASSLKDPSGIRETQYF.

This clonotype was detected many times. The chain is built from TRBV20-1 and TRBJ2-3, with 10 nucleotides matching TRBD2. This CDR3 has 14 residues. V lost 5 bases, J lost 1 base, and 3 bases stayed unmatched. Germline V lookup: CDR1 DFQATT, CDR2 SNEGSKA (reference sequence). The CDR3 loop reads CSAQAGGGTDTQYF. The CDR3 DNA follows: TGCAGTGCTCAAGCGGGAGGGGGCACAGATACGCAGTATTTT.

Remarks on this clonotype: No conserved phenylalanine or tryptophan ends this CDR3, so it is likely a read error. The CDR3 is CVSSLRGLNTEAFS. The CDR3 nucleotides are TGTGTCAGCAGCTTGAGGGGTTTAAACACTGAAGCTTTCTCT. The V gene is TRBV3-1, the J gene TRBJ1-1; TRBD1 is a possible D gene (5 bases). Germline CDR1 LGHDT, CDR2 YNNKEL (reference sequence). The length of the CDR3 is 14 residues.

This clonotype was counted many times. V and J are TRBV27 and TRBJ2-7; 15 bases agree with TRBD2. J gave up 3 bases and V 6 bases, and 3 bases lay outside the gene matches. CDR1 MNHEY and CDR2 SMNVEV come from the germline V gene (reference sequence). This CDR3 spans 15 amino acids. The CDR3 sequence is CASSPGLAGGYEQYF. Here the CDR3 DNA reads TGTGCCAGCAGCCCGGGACTAGCGGGAGGCTACGAGCAGTACTTC.

The chain joins TRBV7-9 to TRBJ1-6; no clear D. The length of the CDR3 is 12 residues. The germline CDR1 and CDR2 sequences are SEHNR and FQNEAQ (reference sequence). Trimming stripped 5 bases from V and 7 bases from J, with 6 bases between. The CDR3 loop reads CASSDHNSPLHF. The CDR3 DNA reads TGTGCCAGCAGCGATCACAATTCACCCCTCCACTTT.

The table lists this clonotype with many counts. The rearrangement uses TRBV4-1 and TRBJ2-7; 8 bases map to TRBD1. Unmatched junction bases numbered 7, after V lost 5 bases and J lost 1 base. Germline CDR1 MGHRA, CDR2 YSYEKL. This CDR3 is 15 amino acids long. The CDR3 bases are TGCGCCAGCAGCTTCGAGAGACAGGGGTCCTACGAGCAGTACTTC. The encoded protein is CASSFERQGSYEQYF.

The chain recombines TRBV7-9 with TRBJ2-7; 12 nucleotides line up with TRBD2. The germline V gene has CDR1 SEHNR and CDR2 FQNEAQ (reference sequence). Trimming at V came to 5 bases and at J to 1 base, leaving 9 bases not matched to a gene. The CDR3 has 17 amino acids. The CDR3 DNA reads TGTGCCAGCAGCGACGGACTAGCGGGACGCTTATCCTACGAGCAGTACTTC. Its translation: CASSDGLAGRLSYEQYF.

Many counts were recorded for this clonotype. The CDR3: CASSYETSGRGSTQYF. The CDR3 nucleotides are TGTGCCAGCAGTTACGAGACTAGCGGGAGAGGCAGTACGCAGTATTTT. The chain uses TRBV6-2 or TRBV6-3 and TRBJ2-3, with TRBD2 matching over 12 bases. Germline CDR1 and CDR2: MNHEY and SVGEGT. CDR3 size: 16 residues. The V segment lost 2 bases and the J segment 8 bases; nucleotides outside the gene matches: 8.

This clonotype was observed a few times. The gene calls are TRBV4-1 and TRBJ2-2; a possible D gene is TRBD1 (6 bases). Germline V CDR1 and CDR2: MGHRA, YSYEKL. V was shortened by 0 bases and J by 5 bases, with 19 bases between the two germline ends. The CDR3 spans 18 residues. The CDR3 bases are TGCGCCAGCAGCCAAGATTCGGCGAGGGGGTCGGGGACCGGGGAGCTGTTTTTT. Translation: CASSQDSARGSGTGELFF.

This clonotype was detected ten times or more. The chain recombines TRBV6-1 with TRBJ2-7; a possible D gene is TRBD1 (6 bases). The V gene's germline CDR1 is MNHNS and CDR2 SASEGT. Trimming took 5 bases from V and 3 from J, leaving 17 bases between them. The CDR3 spans 15 residues. The CDR3 protein is CASSQSPTGRYEQYF. The CDR3 nucleotides are TGTGCCAGCAGTCAAAGTCCGACAGGTCGCTACGAGCAGTACTTC.

This clonotype appeared many times. This rearrangement joins TRBV7-9 to TRBJ2-2; D remains unclear. This CDR3 has 15 amino acids. Germline CDR1 and CDR2: SEHNR and FQNEAQ (reference sequence). V gave up 3 bases and J gave up 2 bases, with 10 bases separating them. The CDR3 loop reads CASSLLGDNTGELFF. CDR3 in DNA: TGTGCCAGCAGCTTGCTCGGCGATAACACCGGGGAGCTGTTTTTT.

This clonotype has at least ten counts. The chain combines TRBV3-1 with TRBJ2-1; TRBD1 or TRBD2 may be the D gene (5 bases each). The CDR3 has 14 amino acids. Germline CDR1 and CDR2: LGHDT and YNNKEL (reference sequence). V was trimmed by 4 bases and J by 10 bases, leaving 17 bases between them. CDR3 in amino acids: CASSPPGHPLEQFF. CDR3 DNA sequence: TGTGCCAGCAGCCCGCCGGGGCATCCGCTGGAGCAGTTCTTC.

This clonotype appeared many times. The J gene is TRBJ2-3, the V gene TRBV19; D uncertain. Trimming removed 4 bases at V and 3 bases at J, with 14 bases between. Germline CDR1 is LNHDA and CDR2 is SQIVND (reference sequence). The CDR3 loop spans 15 amino acids. CDR3 amino acids: CASSTLLLLTDTQYF. CDR3 sequence (DNA): TGTGCCAGTAGTACCCTCTTACTTCTTACAGATACGCAGTATTTT.